Listed below are T cell receptor beta chains from one sample, sequenced in a study of Tregs in tolerant kidney transplant recipients. This table comes from immunoSEQ multiplex PCR, and its TCRdb copy is limited to in-frame clones, with some not included. The sample includes around 230,000 clones, approximately 84% of them seen just once. The sample was CD4+ T cells from blood. The receptors shown here come from a human donor in good health. Each CDR3 is given with its conserved first and last residue. A D gene is named only where the DNA matches it firmly. Some rows have no size entry. The others give once, few or many, or a class for an expanded clone.

J gene	clone size	V gene	D gene	CDR3 DNA	CDR3 protein
TRBJ1-3	NA	TRBV2	NA	TGTGCCAGCAGCCTACAGGGACGCGGAAACACCATATATTTT	CASSLQGRGNTIYF
TRBJ2-3	NA	TRBV13	TRBD2	TGTGCCAGCAGCTTAGGAACCCTCGCGGGGGGGGCAGGAGATACGCAGTATTTT	CASSLGTLAGGAGDTQYF
TRBJ2-1	NA	TRBV11-2	TRBD2	TGTGCCAGCAGCTTAGGGCTAGCGGGCCCCTACAATGAGCAGTTCTTC	CASSLGLAGPYNEQFF
TRBJ2-7	NA	TRBV11-2	NA	TGTGCCAGCAGCTTAGACGGCAGAGCCTACGAGCAGTACTTC	CASSLDGRAYEQYF
TRBJ2-3	NA	TRBV4-1	NA	TGCGCCAGCAGCCAAAAGCCGGGACTTTATTTTGGCACAGATACGCAGTATTTT	CASSQKPGLYFGTDTQYF
TRBJ1-4	NA	TRBV5-1	NA	TGCGCCAGCAGCTACGACAGCCACATGGAAAGACTGTTTTTT	CASSYDSHMERLFF
TRBJ1-4	NA	TRBV5-6	NA	TGTGCCAGCAGGATACGGAACAATGAAAAACTGTTTTTT	CASRIRNNEKLFF
TRBJ2-3	NA	TRBV13	TRBD2	TGTGCCAGCAGCTTAGAGCCTAGCGGGGATACGCAGTATTTT	CASSLEPSGDTQYF
TRBJ1-2	NA	TRBV18	NA	TGTGCCAGCTCACCACCTCCCCCCTATGGCTACACCTTC	CASSPPPPYGYTF
TRBJ1-3	NA	TRBV6-1	TRBD1	TGTGCCAGCAGCCGAACCGGGACAGGATCGAACACCATATATTTT	CASSRTGTGSNTIYF
TRBJ2-1	few	TRBV5-6	TRBD1	TGTGCCAGCAGCTCGTGGACAGGTGGGACAGGTGAGCAGTTCTTC	CASSSWTGGTGEQFF
TRBJ2-2	NA	TRBV9	NA	TGTGCCAGCAGCGTAGGGGGGTCCAGGGAGCTGTTTTTT	CASSVGGSRELFF
TRBJ1-2	NA	TRBV7-6	NA	TGTGCCAGCAGCTTAGGGGGACCTCTTTCTAACTATGGCTACACCTTC	CASSLGGPLSNYGYTF
TRBJ1-3	few	TRBV5-1	NA	TGCGCCAGCAGCTTGGGAACAGGGCGGGTAAACACCATATATTTT	CASSLGTGRVNTIYF
TRBJ1-3	few	TRBV9	NA	TGTGCCAGCAGCGTTGGAGCTATCTCTGGAAACACCATATATTTT	CASSVGAISGNTIYF
TRBJ1-3	NA	TRBV19	TRBD1	TGTGCCAGTGAAGGGACAGGTTCCGCGAGCTCTGGAAACACCATATATTTT	CASEGTGSASSGNTIYF
TRBJ2-5	NA	TRBV5-4	TRBD1	TGTGCCAGCAGCGTCGGGACAGGCCAAGAGACCCAGTACTTC	CASSVGTGQETQYF
TRBJ2-5	NA	TRBV6-5	NA	TGTGCCAGCAGGCAGACTAGGGCCGAGACCCAGTACTTC	CASRQTRAETQYF
TRBJ2-7	NA	TRBV5-8	NA	TGTGCCAGCAGCTTGCACCTACAGTCACTGCCGACGCAGTACTTC	CASSLHLQSLPTQYF
TRBJ1-1	NA	TRBV5-1	NA	TGCGCCAGCGCCCTCCGGCGGGTAGAGAAGTTGAACACTGAAGCTTTCTTT	CASALRRVEKLNTEAFF
TRBJ2-1	NA	TRBV10-3	NA	TGTGCCATCAGCCCCGGGCCCTCCTACAATGAGCAGTTCTTC	CAISPGPSYNEQFF
TRBJ2-3	NA	TRBV6-5	NA	TGTGCCAGCAGCCGGGACCCCTTAGTTACAGATACGCAGTATTTT	CASSRDPLVTDTQYF
TRBJ1-5	NA	TRBV6-1	NA	TGTGCCAGCAGTGTGGAGGTAGGGGGCAATCAGCCCCAGCATTTT	CASSVEVGGNQPQHF